This entry lists 8 T cell receptor beta chains sequenced from one sample in a study of T cell responses to AZD1222 COVID-19 vaccine. The assay was immunoSEQ multiplex PCR, and TCRdb's table has in-frame clones only and misses some. This sample yields 100,000 to 150,000 clones, of which roughly 85% are seen a single time; 7.6% belongs to the top ten. The specimen was peripheral blood, collected on day 0 of AZD1222 vaccination. The receptors were sampled from an adult in good health.

This rearrangement joins TRBV9 to TRBJ1-1; maybe TRBD1 (6 bases). V was trimmed by 4 bases and J by 2 bases, leaving 12 bases between them. Germline CDR1 is SGDLS and CDR2 is YYNGEE. The CDR3 extends over 14 amino acids. The CDR3 region is CASSPGQINTEAFF. CDR3 bases: TGTGCCAGCAGCCCCGGACAGATCAACACTGAAGCTTTCTTT.

This chain joins TRBV7-2 and TRBJ2-3, with 16 bases matching TRBD2. With V trimmed by 4 bases and J by 4 bases, 2 bases remained unmatched. This CDR3 region has 16 residues. Germline lookup yields CDR1 SGHTA and CDR2 FQGNSA. The CDR3 sequence is CASSSGLAGGSDTQYF. The CDR3 DNA reads TGTGCCAGCAGCTCGGGACTAGCGGGGGGGTCAGATACGCAGTATTTT.

This chain connects TRBV4-2 to TRBJ1-2; no definite D call. V was pared by 0 bases and J by 9 bases, with 8 bases between. CDR1 is LGHNA, CDR2 YNFKEQ, per germline. This CDR3 spans 12 amino acids. Here the CDR3 reads CASSQDGESYTF. CDR3 in DNA: TGTGCCAGCAGCCAAGACGGGGAAAGCTACACCTTC.

The chain carries TRBV27 and TRBJ2-7; TRBD2 aligns across 11 bases. CDR3 size: 14 residues. Unmatched junction bases numbered 3, after V lost 5 bases and J lost 3 bases. CDR1 MNHEY and CDR2 SMNVEV come from the germline V gene (reference sequence). CDR3 loop: CASSLLAGDYEQYF. The CDR3 DNA is TGTGCCAGCAGTCTACTAGCGGGAGACTACGAGCAGTACTTC.

V and J are TRBV7-9 and TRBJ2-3; D may be TRBD2 (5 bases). CDR1 SEHNR and CDR2 FQNEAQ come from the germline V gene (reference sequence). The CDR3 spans 12 residues. The ends were cut back, 5 bases at V and 13 bases at J, with 16 bases in the middle. The CDR3 DNA is TGTGCCAGCAGCGAAGCTAGCTCTGTGGAGTATTTT. It is translated as CASSEASSVEYF. Looking up the rest from reference TRBV7-9 and TRBJ2-3 gives the full variable domain: DTGVSQNPRHKITKRGQNVTFRCDPISEHNRLYWYRQTLGQGPEFLTYFQNEAQLEKSRLLSDRFSAERPKGSFSTLEIQRTEQGDSAMYLCASSEASSVEYFGPGTRLTVL.

The CDR3 region is CVVLPSTNTEAFF. The CDR3 DNA sequence: TGTGTCGTTTTGCCCTCTACGAACACTGAAGCTTTCTTT. The chain couples TRBV6-5 to TRBJ1-1; no clear D gene. The CDR3 is made up of 13 amino acids. The germline gives CDR1 MNHEY, CDR2 SVGAGI.

The chain uses TRBV7-3 and TRBJ1-5; D is possibly TRBD1 (5 bases). This CDR3 has 15 residues. The germline V gene has CDR1 SGHTA and CDR2 FQGTGA. V was trimmed by 3 bases and J by 6 bases, leaving 15 bases between them. The CDR3 region has the DNA TGTGCCAGCAGCTTGGGGCGAATTACGGCTCAGCCCCAGCATTTT. Encoded protein: CASSLGRITAQPQHF.

This clone was picked up one time. The chain has TRBV11-2 and TRBJ1-2; D remains ambiguous. The CDR3 spans 14 residues. Germline V gives CDR1 SGHAT, CDR2 FQNNGV. The germline V and J ends were trimmed by 1 base and 7 bases, with 13 bases remaining between them. CDR3 residues: CASSLVQSGLGYTF. The DNA of the CDR3 is TGTGCCAGCAGCTTAGTACAGAGCGGACTTGGCTACACCTTC.